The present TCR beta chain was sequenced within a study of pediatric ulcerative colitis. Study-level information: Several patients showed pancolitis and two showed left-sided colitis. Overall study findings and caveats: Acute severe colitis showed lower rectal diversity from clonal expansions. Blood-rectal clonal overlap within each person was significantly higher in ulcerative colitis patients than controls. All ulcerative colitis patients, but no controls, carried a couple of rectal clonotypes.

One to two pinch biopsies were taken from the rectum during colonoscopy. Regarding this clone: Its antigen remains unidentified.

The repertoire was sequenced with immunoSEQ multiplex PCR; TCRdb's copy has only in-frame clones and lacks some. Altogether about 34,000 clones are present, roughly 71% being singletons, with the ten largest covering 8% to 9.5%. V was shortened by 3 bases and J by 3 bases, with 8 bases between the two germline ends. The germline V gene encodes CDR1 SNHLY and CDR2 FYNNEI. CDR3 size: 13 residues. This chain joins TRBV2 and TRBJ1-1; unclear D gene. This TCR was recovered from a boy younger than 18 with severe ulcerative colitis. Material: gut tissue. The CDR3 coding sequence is TGTGCCAGCAGTGATGGGTGGGACACTGAAGCTTTCTTT. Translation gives CASSDGWDTEAFF.